A single sample is the source of the 30 T cell receptor beta chains below, sequenced in a study of blood T cell repertoires in COVID-19. Sequencing used immunoSEQ multiplex PCR; TCRdb keeps in-frame clones, though not all of them. The sample contains under 150,000 clones, 84% of which appear only once. Material: PBMCs or T cells enriched from blood (not recorded which). The receptors here all came from a middle-aged man with acute COVID-19.

The genes are TRBV28 and TRBJ2-3; D is possibly TRBD2 (6 bases). The germline CDR1 and CDR2 sequences are MDHEN and SYDVKM. This CDR3 has 15 residues. The ends were cut back, 6 bases at V and 8 bases at J, with 21 bases in the middle. The DNA for the CDR3 is TGTGCCAGCAGCCCCACGTGGAGGGAGGAAAGTACGCAGTATTTT. Amino acid sequence: CASSPTWREESTQYF.

The chain combines TRBV4-1 with TRBJ2-3, with D maybe TRBD2 (6 bases). Germline V gene lookup returns CDR1 MGHRA and CDR2 YSYEKL. The V end was cut by 4 bases, the J end by 1 base, with 12 bases between. This CDR3 region has 15 residues. Here the CDR3 reads CASSLTRFRTDTQYF. DNA of the CDR3: TGCGCCAGCAGCCTGACTAGGTTCCGCACAGATACGCAGTATTTT.

This chain uses TRBV7-2 with TRBJ1-2, with TRBD1 as a possible D gene (5 bases). CDR3 length: 13 residues. CDR1 and CDR2 from the germline V gene are SGHTA and FQGNSA. With 4 bases removed from V and 8 bases from J, the gap between germline ends came to 14 bases. In nucleotides, the CDR3 is TGTGCCAGCAGCTCCTCACGTTGGGGCGGCTACACCTTC. The encoded protein is CASSSSRWGGYTF.

The gene calls are TRBV15 and TRBJ2-7, with D possibly matching TRBD2 (6 bases). The V and J ends lost 2 bases and 2 bases respectively, with 19 bases between them. The CDR3 runs to 17 residues. Germline-derived CDR1 and CDR2 are LNHNV and YYDKDF (reference sequence). This chain's CDR3 is CATSRYPRAGMTYEQYF. CDR3 in DNA: TGTGCCACCAGCAGATACCCCAGGGCGGGGATGACCTACGAGCAGTACTTC. Looking up the rest from reference TRBV15 and TRBJ2-7 gives the full variable domain: DAMVIQNPRYQVTQFGKPVTLSCSQTLNHNVMYWYQQKSSQAPKLLFHYYDKDFNNEADTPDNFQSRRPNTSFCFLDIRSPGLGDTAMYLCATSRYPRAGMTYEQYFGPGTRLTVT.

The rearrangement uses TRBV7-9 and TRBJ1-6, with a possible D match to TRBD1 (5 bases). Between the trimmed V and J ends, which lost 3 bases and 9 bases, there was a span of 15 bases. The CDR3 is made up of 15 amino acids. The germline CDR1 and CDR2 sequences are SEHNR and FQNEAQ (reference sequence). CDR3 sequence (DNA): TGTGCCAGCAGCTTGGAGGGGACGGGGAGTTCACCCCTCCACTTT. Translation: CASSLEGTGSSPLHF.

In its sample, this clone was seen once. The rearrangement uses TRBV18 and TRBJ2-1; no definite D call. Trimming cost V 2 bases and J 9 bases, with 8 bases left between them. The CDR3 is 12 amino acids. Germline assignment: CDR1 KGHSH and CDR2 LQKENI. CDR3 residues: CASSPSGGEQFF. The CDR3 DNA sequence: TGTGCCAGCTCACCATCGGGTGGTGAGCAGTTCTTC. Together with reference TRBV18 and TRBJ2-1, the CDR3 gives the full variable domain: NAGVMQNPRHLVRRRGQEARLRCSPMKGHSHVYWYRQLPEEGLKFMVYLQKENIIDESGMPKERFSAEFPKEGPSILRIQQVVRGDSAAYFCASSPSGGEQFFGPGTRLTVL.

V is TRBV28 and J is TRBJ2-5; 8 nucleotides match TRBD1. The CDR3 is 14 residues long. The V gene end was trimmed by 4 bases and the J gene end by 5 bases; junction bases not matched to a gene: 6. From germline, CDR1 is MDHEN and CDR2 SYDVKM. The DNA for the CDR3 is TGTGCCAGCAGTTCGCCAGGGGGCTCGGAGACCCAGTACTTC. Encoded protein: CASSSPGGSETQYF.

The chain is built from TRBV20-1 and TRBJ2-5; 12 nucleotides align to TRBD2. J lost 2 bases, V lost 3 bases, and 4 bases had no gene match. CDR3 length: 15 residues. Germline assignment: CDR1 DFQATT and CDR2 SNEGSKA (reference sequence). The CDR3 loop is CSASTTSGRQETQYF. Written as DNA, the CDR3 is TGCAGTGCTAGTACGACTAGCGGGAGACAAGAGACCCAGTACTTC.

The chain's CDR3 is CASSEWKGENYGYTF. Written as DNA, the CDR3 is TGTGCCAGCAGTGAATGGAAGGGGGAAAACTATGGCTACACCTTC. V usage is TRBV6-1 and J usage is TRBJ1-2, with D maybe TRBD1 (6 bases). The germline CDR1 and CDR2 sequences are MNHNS and SASEGT. Trimming cost V 2 bases and J 2 bases, with 12 bases left between them. CDR3 length: 15 residues.

The chain joins TRBV28 to TRBJ2-1; 8 bases are a match to TRBD2. From germline, CDR1 is MDHEN and CDR2 SYDVKM. There are 16 residues in the CDR3. With 2 bases clipped from V and 4 bases from J, the junction kept 7 bases outside the gene matches. The CDR3 DNA is TGTGCCAGCAGTTTAGGAGGAGCGGGGGTTTACAATGAGCAGTTCTTC. This translates into CASSLGGAGVYNEQFF.

The chain recombines TRBV30 with TRBJ2-5; TRBD2 agrees at 11 bases. Germline values: CDR1 GTSNPN, CDR2 SVGIG (reference sequence). V was pared by 0 bases and J by 6 bases, with 12 bases of the junction left unmatched. The CDR3 runs 17 residues. The CDR3 region is CAWSVGLAGLSMQTQYF. The CDR3 nucleotides read TGTGCCTGGAGTGTCGGACTAGCGGGCCTCTCTATGCAGACCCAGTACTTC.

The rearrangement links TRBV7-2 to TRBJ2-7, with a tentative D call TRBD2 (5 bases). Germline V gene sequence: CDR1 SGHTA, CDR2 FQGNSA. The CDR3 length is 13 residues. The V and J ends lost 11 bases and 0 bases respectively, with 14 bases between them. CDR3: CASSGSSSYEQYF. DNA for the CDR3: TGTGCCTCCAGCGGTTCCAGCTCCTACGAGCAGTACTTC.

The rearrangement uses TRBV7-9 and TRBJ2-7; D might be TRBD2 (5 bases). CDR1 and CDR2 from the germline V gene are SEHNR and FQNEAQ (reference sequence). This CDR3 contains 13 residues. Trimming shortened V by 5 bases and J by 2 bases, and 10 bases separated the two germline ends. The CDR3 DNA sequence: TGTGCCAGCAGCCGGACGGGGACCTACGAGCAGTACTTC. It specifies CASSRTGTYEQYF.

The chain employs TRBV10-2 and TRBJ2-1; 8 nucleotides agree with TRBD1. V dropped 8 bases and J dropped 10; count of bases not matched to a gene: 4. Germline loops: CDR1 WSHSY, CDR2 SAAADI. This CDR3 region has 11 residues. The CDR3: CASGPGGEQFF. The CDR3 nucleotides read TGCGCCAGCGGACCAGGGGGCGAGCAGTTCTTC.

This chain connects TRBV7-9 to TRBJ1-1; D is ambiguous. The length of the CDR3 is 14 residues. In germline, CDR1 is SEHNR, CDR2 FQNEAQ (reference sequence). Trimming pared 3 bases from V and 1 base from J, leaving 9 bases between. The DNA for the CDR3 is TGTGCCAGCAGCTTCGGCCGGAGGAACACTGAAGCTTTCTTT. Its translation: CASSFGRRNTEAFF.

Points on this clone: The same CDR3 can be traced to other DNA sequences in this sample. The genes are TRBV27 and TRBJ2-2; TRBD2 agrees at 8 bases. CDR1 and CDR2 from the germline V gene are MNHEY and SMNVEV (reference sequence). V was pared by 8 bases and J by 3 bases, with 5 bases of the junction left unmatched. CDR3 size: 14 residues. CDR3 in amino acids: CASSKAGDTGELFF. As DNA, the CDR3 is TGTGCCAGCTCCAAAGCGGGAGACACCGGGGAGCTGTTTTTT.

V and J are TRBV4-3 and TRBJ2-4; D unclear. The V gene lost 2 bases and the J gene lost 6 bases, with 14 bases spanning the gap. Germline V CDR1 and CDR2: LGHNA, YSLEER. The CDR3 runs to 15 residues. CDR3 amino acids: CASSQIFQEGNIQYF. The CDR3 coding sequence is TGCGCCAGCAGCCAAATTTTCCAGGAAGGAAACATTCAGTACTTC.

The V and J genes are TRBV14 and TRBJ2-1; 7 bases are shared with TRBD2. V trimming: 6 bases; J trimming: 2 bases; junction bases outside the gene matches: 4. The length of the CDR3 is 14 residues. Per germline, CDR1 SGHDN and CDR2 FVKESK. In nucleotides, the CDR3 is TGTGCCAGCAGGGCGGGAGCTCCCTACAATGAGCAGTTCTTC. This codes for CASRAGAPYNEQFF.

V and J are TRBV11-2 and TRBJ1-1, with D hard to call. The CDR3 spans 15 residues. Trimming cost V 4 bases and J 4 bases, with 16 bases left between them. Germline V gene sequence: CDR1 SGHAT, CDR2 FQNNGV. Written as DNA, the CDR3 is TGTGCCAGCAGCTCCCATGACACCATGGTCACTGAAGCTTTCTTT. This gives the protein CASSSHDTMVTEAFF.

The rearrangement joins TRBV11-2 to TRBJ2-7, with D perhaps TRBD2 (7 bases). The V and J ends lost 0 bases and 0 bases respectively, with 15 bases between them. The CDR3 is made up of 17 amino acids. Germline values: CDR1 SGHAT, CDR2 FQNNGV. CDR3 coding DNA: TGTGCCAGCAGCTTAGATCAGGGGCGGGGGAACTCCTACGAGCAGTACTTC. It specifies CASSLDQGRGNSYEQYF.

The chain carries TRBV6-2 or TRBV6-3 and TRBJ2-2, with 11 bases fitting TRBD2. The CDR3 spans 19 residues. The germline V gene encodes CDR1 MNHEY and CDR2 SVGEGT. Trimming at V came to 0 bases and at J to 4 bases, leaving 10 bases not matched to a gene. The CDR3 region is CASSYSRTGLAGGTGELFF. The CDR3 nucleotides read TGTGCCAGCAGTTACTCGAGGACTGGGCTAGCGGGAGGCACCGGGGAGCTGTTTTTT.

V gene TRBV28 combines with J gene TRBJ2-3, with 12 bases matching TRBD1. Germline CDR1 MDHEN, CDR2 SYDVKM. The CDR3 is 15 amino acids. J lost 6 bases, V lost 5 bases, and 6 bases had no gene match. The CDR3 reads CASSPGQGAWDTQYF. In DNA, the CDR3 is TGTGCCAGCAGTCCGGGACAGGGGGCTTGGGATACGCAGTATTTT. Based on the CDR3 plus reference TRBV28 and TRBJ2-3, the full variable domain is DVKVTQSSRYLVKRTGEKVFLECVQDMDHENMFWYRQDPGLGLRLIYFSYDVKMKEKGDIPEGYSVSREKKERFSLILESASTNQTSMYLCASSPGQGAWDTQYFGPGTRLTVL.

V usage is TRBV6-2 or TRBV6-3 and J usage is TRBJ2-1; tentatively, D is TRBD2 (5 bases). The germline CDR1 and CDR2 sequences are MNHEY and SVGEGT. This CDR3 contains 14 residues. Trimming cost V 3 bases and J 7 bases, with 13 bases left between them. CDR3 sequence (DNA): TGTGCCAGCAGTTATGGGAGACTCCAAAATGAGCAGTTCTTC. It is translated as CASSYGRLQNEQFF.

The genes are TRBV9 and TRBJ2-4; TRBD1 agrees at 7 bases. The CDR3 spans 17 residues. CDR1 SGDLS and CDR2 YYNGEE come from the germline V gene. Trimming took 0 bases from V and 0 from J; bases not matched to a gene: 6. The CDR3 DNA reads TGTGCCAGCAGCGTAGCTCCGGGACAGCAAGCCAAAAACATTCAGTACTTC. It specifies CASSVAPGQQAKNIQYF.

This chain joins TRBV28 and TRBJ2-7; TRBD1 aligns across 8 bases. Trimming cost V 5 bases and J 2 bases; bases outside gene matches: 8. This CDR3 is 15 amino acids long. The germline gives CDR1 MDHEN, CDR2 SYDVKM. This CDR3 is CASSVIRQGTYEQYF. CDR3 bases: TGTGCCAGCAGTGTTATCAGACAGGGGACCTACGAGCAGTACTTC.

This chain links TRBV28 with TRBJ1-5; TRBD1 matches at 7 bases. With V trimmed by 4 bases and J by 2 bases, 11 bases remained unmatched. Germline V gene data show CDR1 as MDHEN and CDR2 as SYDVKM. The CDR3 extends over 17 amino acids. CDR3 bases: TGTGCCAGCAGTTCCAGTAGAAGACAGGGAGGCAATCAGCCCCAGCATTTT. Translating gives CASSSSRRQGGNQPQHF.

This clone has a handful of counts. The J gene is TRBJ2-2, the V gene TRBV3-1 (or the pseudogene TRBV3-2); 12 nucleotides line up with TRBD2. Germline assignment: CDR1 LGHDT and CDR2 YNNKEL (reference sequence). This CDR3 region has 18 residues. J was trimmed by 0 bases and V by 1 base; bases with no gene match: 3. CDR3 sequence (DNA): TGTGCCAGCAGCCAAGCGGGACTAGCGGGCACGAACACCGGGGAGCTGTTTTTT. This sequence encodes CASSQAGLAGTNTGELFF.

This clone was observed once. V and J are TRBV5-6 and TRBJ2-7; D unclear. In germline, CDR1 is SGHDT, CDR2 YYEEEE. The CDR3 covers 15 residues. With 0 bases removed from V and 0 bases from J, the gap between germline ends came to 10 bases. In nucleotides, the CDR3 is TGTGCCAGCAGCTTGGGGCAGGCTAACTCCTACGAGCAGTACTTC. This gives the protein CASSLGQANSYEQYF.

The chain uses TRBV5-1 and TRBJ1-2; 11 bases line up with TRBD1. V lost 5 bases and J lost 8; bases outside the gene matches: 5. The CDR3 length is 13 residues. CDR1 and CDR2 (germline): SGHRS, YFSETQ. The CDR3 sequence: CASSAGTGGGYTF. The DNA for the CDR3 is TGCGCCAGCAGTGCCGGGACAGGGGGAGGCTACACCTTC.

This clone was observed a few times. The chain recombines TRBV7-9 with TRBJ1-5; D is perhaps TRBD1 (5 bases). Germline V gene sequence: CDR1 SEHNR, CDR2 FQNEAQ (reference sequence). The germline V and J ends were trimmed by 6 bases and 1 base, with 16 bases remaining between them. The CDR3 has 16 amino acids. The CDR3 spells CASSFFDSHSNQPQHF. DNA of the CDR3: TGTGCCAGCAGTTTTTTCGACAGTCACAGCAATCAGCCCCAGCATTTT.